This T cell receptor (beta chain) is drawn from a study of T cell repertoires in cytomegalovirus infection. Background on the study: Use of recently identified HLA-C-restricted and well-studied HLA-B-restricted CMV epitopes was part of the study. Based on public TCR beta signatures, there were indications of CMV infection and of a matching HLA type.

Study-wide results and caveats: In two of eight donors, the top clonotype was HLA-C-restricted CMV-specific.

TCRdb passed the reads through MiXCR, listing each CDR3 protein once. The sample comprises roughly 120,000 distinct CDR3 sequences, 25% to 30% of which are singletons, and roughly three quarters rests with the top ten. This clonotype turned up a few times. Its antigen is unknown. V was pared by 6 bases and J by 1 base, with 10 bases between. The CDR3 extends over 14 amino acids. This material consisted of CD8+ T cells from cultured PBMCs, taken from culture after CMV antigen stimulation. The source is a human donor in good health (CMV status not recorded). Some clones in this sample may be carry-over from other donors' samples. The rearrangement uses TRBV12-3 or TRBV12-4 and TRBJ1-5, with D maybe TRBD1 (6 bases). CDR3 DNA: TGTGCCAGCAGACAAGGGGGGAGCAATCAGCCCCAGCATTTT. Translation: CASRQGGSNQPQHF.